The source of this T cell receptor (beta chain) is a study of metastatic and nonmetastatic thyroid tumors. About the research overall: Repertoires from blood and tumor or nodule tissue of malignant and benign thyroid patients were compared.

At least ten counts were recorded for this clone. Germline V gene lookup returns CDR1 SGHDN and CDR2 FVKESK. This CDR3 region has 14 residues. The germline V and J ends were trimmed by 1 base and 4 bases, with 11 bases remaining between them. TCRdb re-called clones from the PCR reads using MiXCR. The sample holds 20,000 to 25,000 clones; approximately 13% are singletons and the top ten take approximately 17%. Thyroid surgery was performed in patients who had received no treatment beforehand. The J gene is TRBJ2-7, the V gene TRBV14; D gene ambiguous. The source is a female donor with papillary thyroid cancer or a benign thyroid nodule (not recorded which). Some clones in this sample may be carry-over from other donors' samples. Sequencing was carried out using blood. The CDR3 here is CASSQASADYEQYF. CDR3 coding DNA: TGTGCCAGCAGCCAAGCCTCGGCCGATTACGAGCAGTACTTC.